Sequencing of this TCR beta chain was carried out in a study of shared clonotypes between healthy human individuals. Whole-study results and caveats: Around 4.7% of naive CD4 clonotypes were shared across several donors. Larger estimated richness was generally recorded for naive subsets relative to memory subsets. Depth was large, yet rarefaction showed that sorted-subset sequencing was incomplete.

The CDR3 runs to 14 residues. Germline V gene sequence: CDR1 MDHEN, CDR2 SYDVKM. Comment on this clone: Its antigen remains unknown. Germline and junction disagree at one end, which may indicate a read error.

Terminally differentiated effector memory CD45RA+ cells were left out of the naive CD8 fraction, which was CD45RO-negative and positively selected for CCR7. Each sample came from a Caucasian adult donor living in Nashville, Tennessee. Here immunoSEQ multiplex PCR was the method, and the copy in TCRdb shows in-frame clones only, minus some. The sample includes hundreds of thousands of clones, roughly 95% of them seen just once. The sequencing input was naive CD8+ T cells sorted from blood. The V call is TRBV28, the J call TRBJ1-5; D uncertain. This clonotype originated in a woman in her twenties or thirties in good health. DNA for the CDR3: TGTGCCAGTAGTTCACATTCCAGCAATCAGCCCCAGCATTTT. Translated: CASSSHSSNQPQHF.